The 5 T cell receptor beta chains below all came from one sample that was sequenced in a study of blood T cell repertoires in COVID-19. Some clones are missing from TCRdb's copy, which holds only in-frame ones; the method was immunoSEQ multiplex PCR. The top ten hold 13% of the sample, which has 200,000 to 250,000 clones, around 82% seen once. The sample consisted of peripheral blood. Every receptor here comes from a human donor in a cohort sampled during active COVID-19.

The chain has TRBV5-1 and TRBJ2-1; D might be TRBD1 (6 bases). The CDR3 runs 15 residues. CDR1 and CDR2 (germline): SGHRS, YFSETQ. V lost 0 bases to trimming and J lost 2 bases, with 9 bases between them. In DNA form, the CDR3 reads TGCGCCAGCAGCTTGGATGACAGGCCCTACAATGAGCAGTTCTTC. This codes for CASSLDDRPYNEQFF.

V and J are TRBV28 and TRBJ2-7; possibly TRBD2 for D (7 bases). The germline V and J ends were trimmed by 2 bases and 3 bases, with 11 bases remaining between them. The CDR3 consists of 14 residues. Germline CDR1 and CDR2: MDHEN and SYDVKM. Here the CDR3 DNA reads TGTGCCAGCAGTTTAGGGGGGGCGGTCTACGAGCAGTACTTC. Encoded protein: CASSLGGAVYEQYF.

This chain joins TRBV5-1 and TRBJ2-7; TRBD1 aligns across 7 bases. The CDR3 is made up of 15 amino acids. CDR1 is SGHRS, CDR2 YFSETQ, per germline. V shed 5 bases and J 6 bases; nucleotides not matched to a gene: 14. The CDR3 is CASSYTGDPFFEQYF. The DNA of the CDR3 is TGCGCCAGCAGTTACACAGGGGACCCTTTCTTCGAGCAGTACTTC.

This clone was observed once. The CDR3 coding sequence is TGTGCCAGCAGCACCACGACAGGGGGCCAGGGTATCTATGGCTACACCTTC. Its protein product is CASSTTTGGQGIYGYTF. This rearrangement joins TRBV5-4 to TRBJ1-2, with 10 bases that match TRBD1. V lost 4 bases to trimming and J lost 4 bases; unmatched junction nucleotides: 13. In germline, CDR1 is SGHNT, CDR2 YYREEE (reference sequence). There are 17 residues in the CDR3.

The chain combines TRBV7-9 with TRBJ2-5; TRBD2 might be the D (6 bases). V lost 4 bases and J lost 2, with 11 bases in between. The CDR3 sequence is 14 residues long. CDR1 and CDR2 from the germline V gene are SEHNR and FQNEAQ (reference sequence). CDR3 DNA: TGTGCCAGCAGCTCATGGCGGGATCAAGAGACCCAGTACTTC. It translates to CASSSWRDQETQYF.